Shown below are 22 T cell receptor beta chains from a single sample sequenced in a study of shared clonotypes between healthy human individuals. Profiled with immunoSEQ multiplex PCR; TCRdb holds only in-frame clones, not every one. Here the sample spans about 2.1 million clones, over 85% being singletons. Cells designated naive CD8 were CD45RO-negative and were positively selected for CCR7, with terminally differentiated effector memory CD45RA+ cells excluded. Specimen: naive CD8+ T cells from PBMCs. The receptor set was obtained from a man between 18 and 29 years old in good health. Some clones in this sample may be carry-over from other donors' samples.

The rearrangement links TRBV9 to TRBJ1-4; 7 nucleotides agree with TRBD1. The CDR3 runs 14 residues. CDR1 and CDR2 from the germline V gene are SGDLS and YYNGEE. V dropped 4 bases and J dropped 5; count of bases not matched to a gene: 5. Here the CDR3 reads CASSPDRLNEKLFF. The CDR3 nucleotides read TGTGCCAGCAGCCCGGACAGGTTAAATGAAAAACTGTTTTTT. The whole variable domain, remainder taken from reference TRBV9 and TRBJ1-4, is DSGVTQTPKHLITATGQRVTLRCSPRSGDLSVYWYQQSLDQGLQFLIQYYNGEERAKGNILERFSAQQFPDLHSELNLSSLELGDSALYFCASSPDRLNEKLFFGSGTQLSVL.

The genes are TRBV19 and TRBJ2-2; tentative D call: TRBD1 (6 bases). The CDR3 spans 13 residues. Germline V gene lookup returns CDR1 LNHDA and CDR2 SQIVND (reference sequence). Trimming stripped 10 bases from V and 0 bases from J, with 9 bases between. The CDR3 region has the DNA TGTGCCACCAGGGGACCGAACACCGGGGAGCTGTTTTTT. Translation: CATRGPNTGELFF. The full variable domain, its missing parts supplied by reference TRBV19 and TRBJ2-2, is DGGITQSPKYLFRKEGQNVTLSCEQNLNHDAMYWYRQDPGQGLRLIYYSQIVNDFQKGDIAEGYSVSREKKESFPLTVTSAQKNPTAFYLCATRGPNTGELFFGEGSRLTVL.

This chain joins TRBV6-6 and TRBJ2-7, with D tentatively TRBD1 or TRBD2 (5 bases each). This CDR3 contains 14 residues. V shed 4 bases and J shed 4 bases, with 14 bases lying between them. CDR1 MNHNY and CDR2 SVGAGI come from the germline V gene (reference sequence). CDR3 bases: TGTGCCAGCAGTTCTCCGGGACCCCTGTACGAGCAGTACTTC. This encodes CASSSPGPLYEQYF.

The chain employs TRBV19 and TRBJ2-2; possible D gene TRBD2, 6 bases. CDR1 and CDR2 from the germline V gene are LNHDA and SQIVND (reference sequence). The CDR3 has 16 amino acids. V lost 1 base and J lost 2, with 11 bases in between. CDR3 DNA: TGTGCCAGTAGTATAGTTGGCGGGGAAAACACCGGGGAGCTGTTTTTT. This sequence encodes CASSIVGGENTGELFF. Full variable domain (missing parts from reference TRBV19 and TRBJ2-2): DGGITQSPKYLFRKEGQNVTLSCEQNLNHDAMYWYRQDPGQGLRLIYYSQIVNDFQKGDIAEGYSVSREKKESFPLTVTSAQKNPTAFYLCASSIVGGENTGELFFGEGSRLTVL.

The chain couples TRBV5-1 to TRBJ2-7; D gene unclear. In germline, CDR1 is SGHRS, CDR2 YFSETQ. The CDR3 totals 15 residues. The V end lost 4 bases, the J end lost 2 bases, and 16 bases lay between the germline ends. The CDR3 loop is CASSLTRSPPYEQYF. CDR3 in DNA: TGCGCCAGCAGCCTCACCCGTAGCCCTCCCTACGAGCAGTACTTC. Variable domain in full (rest from reference TRBV5-1 and TRBJ2-7): KAGVTQTPRYLIKTRGQQVTLSCSPISGHRSVSWYQQTPGQGLQFLFEYFSETQRNKGNFPGRFSGRQFSNSRSEMNVSTLELGDSALYLCASSLTRSPPYEQYFGPGTRLTVT.

This chain joins TRBV9 and TRBJ2-7; tentatively, D is TRBD1 (5 bases). Trimming took 0 bases from V and 3 from J, leaving 10 bases between them. Germline V gene sequence: CDR1 SGDLS, CDR2 YYNGEE. CDR3 length: 14 residues. The CDR3 region has the DNA TGTGCCAGCAGCGTAGCCCAGGGTCACTACGAGCAGTACTTC. It encodes CASSVAQGHYEQYF. Together with reference TRBV9 and TRBJ2-7, the CDR3 gives the full variable domain: DSGVTQTPKHLITATGQRVTLRCSPRSGDLSVYWYQQSLDQGLQFLIQYYNGEERAKGNILERFSAQQFPDLHSELNLSSLELGDSALYFCASSVAQGHYEQYFGPGTRLTVT.

This clone was picked up one time. The chain has TRBV28 and TRBJ1-1; TRBD1 is a possible D gene (5 bases). V lost 2 bases to trimming and J lost 1 base, with 14 bases between them. Germline assignment: CDR1 MDHEN and CDR2 SYDVKM. The CDR3 has 16 residues. This CDR3 reads CASSLVSAGKNTEAFF. The DNA for the CDR3 is TGTGCCAGCAGTTTAGTTTCGGCAGGGAAGAACACTGAAGCTTTCTTT.

The chain combines TRBV13 with TRBJ2-7; 9 bases are a match to TRBD2. Germline V lookup: CDR1 PRHDT, CDR2 FYEKMQ (reference sequence). V dropped 5 bases and J dropped 3; count of bases not matched to a gene: 11. The CDR3 extends over 16 amino acids. DNA of the CDR3: TGTGCCAGCAGCACCCATGCGGGAGGGCCTATCTACGAGCAGTACTTC. Translated: CASSTHAGGPIYEQYF.

The rearrangement links TRBV5-1 to TRBJ2-7; TRBD1 or TRBD2 may be the D gene (6 bases each). Deletions cut 4 bases from V and 2 bases from J, with 13 bases between. The length of the CDR3 is 14 residues. CDR1 is SGHRS, CDR2 YFSETQ, per germline. CDR3 DNA: TGCGCCAGCAGCCCGGGGGACAACCCCTACGAGCAGTACTTC. Translating gives CASSPGDNPYEQYF.

V gene TRBV7-8 combines with J gene TRBJ2-1; D perhaps matches TRBD2 (6 bases). The length of the CDR3 is 16 residues. In germline, CDR1 is SGHVS, CDR2 FQNEAQ. V lost 1 base and J lost 0, with 10 bases in between. Here the CDR3 reads CASSLGGESSYNEQFF. Here the CDR3 DNA reads TGTGCCAGCAGCTTAGGGGGGGAGAGCTCCTACAATGAGCAGTTCTTC.

V and J are TRBV27 and TRBJ2-5, with D unclear. Trimming stripped 6 bases from V and 4 bases from J, with 12 bases between. The CDR3 runs to 13 residues. The germline gives CDR1 MNHEY, CDR2 SMNVEV (reference sequence). The CDR3 here is CASRSGRGETQYF. As DNA, the CDR3 is TGTGCCAGCAGGTCCGGCCGCGGAGAGACCCAGTACTTC.

The chain uses TRBV18 and TRBJ1-1; D gene uncertain. The CDR3 is 16 residues long. Trimming stripped 0 bases from V and 8 bases from J, with 19 bases between. Germline V gene sequence: CDR1 KGHSH, CDR2 LQKENI. In DNA form, the CDR3 reads TGTGCCAGCTCACCACCGGAACGTTCGAAGGGTAAAGAAGCTTTCTTT. Translation gives CASSPPERSKGKEAFF. Based on the CDR3 plus reference TRBV18 and TRBJ1-1, the full variable domain is NAGVMQNPRHLVRRRGQEARLRCSPMKGHSHVYWYRQLPEEGLKFMVYLQKENIIDESGMPKERFSAEFPKEGPSILRIQQVVRGDSAAYFCASSPPERSKGKEAFFGQGTRLTVV.

The rearrangement links TRBV19 to TRBJ1-2; D is unresolved. This CDR3 is 15 amino acids long. Deletions cut 6 bases from V and 4 bases from J, with 18 bases between. The germline V gene has CDR1 LNHDA and CDR2 SQIVND (reference sequence). CDR3 loop: CASSLPGLTAYGYTF. CDR3 nucleotide sequence: TGTGCCAGTAGCTTACCCGGACTCACCGCCTATGGCTACACCTTC.

The genes are TRBV4-1 and TRBJ1-2; 8 bases are a match to TRBD1. Germline values: CDR1 MGHRA, CDR2 YSYEKL. The CDR3 runs to 16 residues. V was clipped by 0 bases and J by 4 bases; unmatched bases: 7. The DNA of the CDR3 is TGCGCCAGCAGCCAAGATCCCAGGGGGCACGTCTATGGCTACACCTTC. Translating it yields CASSQDPRGHVYGYTF.

The chain combines TRBV27 with TRBJ1-2; 7 bases are shared with TRBD1. The CDR3 is 16 amino acids. Germline V lookup: CDR1 MNHEY, CDR2 SMNVEV (reference sequence). The V and J ends lost 5 bases and 7 bases, in that order; junction bases with no gene match: 16. The CDR3 nucleotides read TGTGCCAGCAGTCTAGCTTGGCCAGGGACAGCTCTTGGCTACACCTTC. Translated, it gives CASSLAWPGTALGYTF.

The V gene is TRBV27, the J gene TRBJ2-1; 12 positions agree with TRBD2. In germline, CDR1 is MNHEY, CDR2 SMNVEV (reference sequence). V lost 4 bases to trimming and J lost 9 bases; unmatched junction nucleotides: 7. The CDR3 runs to 15 residues. The CDR3 DNA reads as TGTGCCAGCAGTTCTAGCGGGAGGGCCGGGGGTGAGCAGTTCTTC. This codes for CASSSSGRAGGEQFF.

This chain joins TRBV19 and TRBJ1-2; D is unclear. CDR3 size: 15 residues. Deletions cut 1 base from V and 0 bases from J, with 9 bases between. Germline CDR1 is LNHDA and CDR2 is SQIVND (reference sequence). The CDR3 here is CASSIVAETNYGYTF. The CDR3 bases are TGTGCCAGTAGTATAGTGGCAGAAACTAACTATGGCTACACCTTC.

The V and J genes are TRBV19 and TRBJ2-7; 7 bases agree with TRBD1. This CDR3 region has 14 residues. Germline V lookup: CDR1 LNHDA, CDR2 SQIVND (reference sequence). V gave up 6 bases and J gave up 3 bases; unmatched junction bases: 8. The CDR3 bases are TGTGCCAGTAGCCACAACGACAGGGACTACGAGCAGTACTTC. This translates into CASSHNDRDYEQYF.

The chain employs TRBV5-6 and TRBJ2-7, with 9 bases matching TRBD2. The trim removed 3 bases at V and 4 bases at J, leaving 11 bases unmatched. Germline CDR1 and CDR2: SGHDT and YYEEEE. The CDR3 covers 16 residues. CDR3 protein: CASSSFAILAGYEQYF. For the CDR3, the DNA is TGTGCCAGCAGCTCTTTCGCCATCCTAGCGGGATACGAGCAGTACTTC.

This chain links TRBV27 with TRBJ2-7; 8 bases agree with TRBD1. There are 16 residues in the CDR3. V gave up 5 bases and J gave up 4 bases; unmatched junction bases: 13. Germline assignment: CDR1 MNHEY and CDR2 SMNVEV (reference sequence). The CDR3 protein is CASSPRTGRVVYEQYF. The CDR3 bases are TGTGCCAGCAGTCCCCGGACAGGGCGAGTAGTTTACGAGCAGTACTTC.

V and J are TRBV4-3 and TRBJ1-1; D remains ambiguous. The CDR3 is 15 amino acids. V was cut by 0 bases and J by 2 bases, with 10 bases left in between. In germline, CDR1 is LGHNA, CDR2 YSLEER. The CDR3 is CASSQDHGINTEAFF. For the CDR3, the DNA is TGCGCCAGCAGCCAAGACCACGGAATCAACACTGAAGCTTTCTTT.

The table lists this clone with a count of one. The J gene is TRBJ2-3, the V gene TRBV4-1; D is unresolved. The germline CDR1 and CDR2 sequences are MGHRA and YSYEKL. The CDR3 runs 18 residues. Trimming took off 2 bases at V and 1 base at J, with 19 bases between the two ends. The CDR3 DNA reads as TGCGCCAGCAGCCAAATATTTCCCGGTGTGAGCGGCACAGATACGCAGTATTTT. Amino acid sequence: CASSQIFPGVSGTDTQYF.